This T cell receptor (beta chain) stems from a study of control samples from healthy donors and cancer patients. The germline V gene has CDR1 SGDLS and CDR2 YYNGEE. V lost 3 bases to trimming and J lost 11 bases; unmatched junction nucleotides: 14. This CDR3 is built from 15 residues. Sequencing used immunoSEQ multiplex PCR; TCRdb keeps in-frame clones, though not all of them. The data hold approximately 63,000 clones, with over 75% observed a single time. Sequencing input: blood. This clonotype was sampled from a man aged 35-49 years in good health. The chain has TRBV9 and TRBJ1-1; TRBD1 agrees at 9 bases. Here the CDR3 DNA reads TGTGCCAGCAGCGCAGCATTAAAGACAGGGGGATCCGCTTTCTTT. This sequence encodes CASSAALKTGGSAFF.